These 7 T cell receptor beta chains came from one sample sequenced in a study of blood T cell repertoires in COVID-19. The protocol was immunoSEQ multiplex PCR, while the TCRdb copy is restricted to in-frame clones and leaves out a portion. There are 200,000 to 300,000 clones in the sample; about 87% occur only once, and 2.3% lies in the top ten. The sequencing sample was made of peripheral blood. The receptors were gathered from a woman between 50 and 59 years old with acute or convalescent COVID-19.

The gene calls are TRBV5-4 and TRBJ2-3; maybe TRBD1 (6 bases). V lost 2 bases and J lost 6, with 10 bases in between. The CDR3 has 13 residues. Germline CDR1 is SGHNT and CDR2 is YYREEE (reference sequence). Here the CDR3 DNA reads TGTGCCAGCAGCTTACAGGGAGTGGATACGCAGTATTTT. Its translation: CASSLQGVDTQYF.

The count of this clone is one. The chain joins TRBV7-2 to TRBJ1-4; D is possibly TRBD1 (6 bases). Trimming took off 4 bases at V and 5 bases at J, with 20 bases between the two ends. This CDR3 is 17 amino acids long. CDR1 and CDR2 (germline): SGHTA, FQGNSA. The CDR3 nucleotides are TGTGCCAGCAGCTCCCAAACGGGGGGCCTACGAAATGAAAAACTGTTTTTT. Amino acid sequence: CASSSQTGGLRNEKLFF.

The DNA of the CDR3 is TGTGCCAGCAGCCAACTCCTAGCGGTCTACAATGAGCAGTTCTTC. Amino acids: CASSQLLAVYNEQFF. The rearrangement uses TRBV3-1 (or the pseudogene TRBV3-2) and TRBJ2-1; 7 bases agree with TRBD2. This CDR3 spans 15 amino acids. Germline assignment: CDR1 LGHDT and CDR2 YNNKEL (reference sequence). V was clipped by 2 bases and J by 3 bases; unmatched bases: 4.

The V and J genes are TRBV9 and TRBJ2-7; TRBD2 aligns across 7 bases. The germline gives CDR1 SGDLS, CDR2 YYNGEE. The CDR3 length is 15 residues. The V and J ends lost 2 bases and 3 bases, in that order; junction bases with no gene match: 8. The CDR3 region has the DNA TGTGCCAGCAGCGTGGCTAGCGGAAGCTTCTACGAGCAGTACTTC. It encodes CASSVASGSFYEQYF.

A single count supports this clone. The chain has TRBV28 and TRBJ1-1; no reliable D call. This CDR3 is built from 13 residues. Germline-derived CDR1 and CDR2 are MDHEN and SYDVKM. The V and J ends lost 0 bases and 6 bases respectively, with 8 bases between them. CDR3 protein: CASSLWGRSEAFF. The CDR3 coding sequence is TGTGCCAGCAGTTTATGGGGCAGATCTGAAGCTTTCTTT.

This sequence joins TRBV14 and TRBJ2-2; D might be TRBD1 (5 bases). Germline CDR1 reads SGHDN; CDR2 reads FVKESK. This CDR3 spans 14 amino acids. Trimming took off 2 bases at V and 4 bases at J, with 8 bases between the two ends. CDR3 bases: TGTGCCAGCAGCCAATTTCAGGGCACCGGGGAGCTGTTTTTT. Protein: CASSQFQGTGELFF. Full variable domain (remainder filled in from reference TRBV14 and TRBJ2-2): EAGVTQFPSHSVIEKGQTVTLRCDPISGHDNLYWYRRVMGKEIKFLLHFVKESKQDESGMPNNRFLAERTGGTYSTLKVQPAELEDSGVYFCASSQFQGTGELFFGEGSRLTVL.

The chain has TRBV7-9 and TRBJ2-1; tentatively, D is TRBD2 (6 bases). This CDR3 comprises 12 residues. Germline loops: CDR1 SEHNR, CDR2 FQNEAQ (reference sequence). Trimming took 6 bases from V and 7 from J, leaving 10 bases between them. CDR3 bases: TGTGCCAGCAGACTTAGCGGAAATGAGCAGTTCTTC. It yields the protein CASRLSGNEQFF.